This TCR beta chain was sequenced for a study of graft-versus-host responses after intestinal transplantation. Assay used: immunoSEQ multiplex PCR; TCRdb lists only in-frame clones, some missing. Here the sample spans over 75,000 clones, under 95% being singletons. This clone was seen just once. No antigen is known for it. The CDR3 loop spans 14 amino acids. The germline V and J ends were trimmed by 0 bases and 2 bases, with 10 bases remaining between them. Germline CDR1 is SQVTM and CDR2 is ANQGSEA. Material: unstimulated CD8+ T cells sorted from spleen or lymph node cells, obtained before transplant. The J gene is TRBJ2-5, the V gene TRBV29-1; the D gene is possibly TRBD2 (6 bases). The TCR comes from a human donor who was the organ donor for an intestinal transplant. The CDR3 protein is CSVEDPTRQETQYF. Here the CDR3 DNA reads TGCAGCGTTGAAGATCCGACTAGACAAGAGACCCAGTACTTC.